The 18 T cell receptor beta chains below were found in one sample sequenced in a study of blood T cell repertoires in COVID-19. Sequenced by immunoSEQ multiplex PCR; TCRdb stores in-frame clones only, minus some. The sample comprises approximately 70,000 clones, 75% to 95% of which are singletons, and about an eighth rests with the top ten. The sample taken for sequencing was peripheral blood. The source is a human donor with active COVID-19. The donor label of this sample is uncertain.

The chain joins TRBV7-2 to TRBJ2-3; 8 nucleotides align to TRBD2. V shed 6 bases and J 5 bases; nucleotides not matched to a gene: 13. The CDR3 loop spans 16 amino acids. The germline V gene has CDR1 SGHTA and CDR2 FQGNSA. The CDR3 loop reads CASRSQPGLVGDTQYF. The CDR3 nucleotides read TGTGCCAGCAGGTCTCAACCGGGACTAGTCGGAGATACGCAGTATTTT. The entire variable domain, with the rest obtained from reference TRBV7-2 and TRBJ2-3, is as follows: GAGVSQSPSNKVTEKGKDVELRCDPISGHTALYWYRQSLGQGLEFLIYFQGNSAPDKSGLPSDRFSAERTGGSVSTLTIQRTQQEDSAVYLCASRSQPGLVGDTQYFGPGTRLTVL.

The chain uses TRBV4-2 and TRBJ2-7; D may be TRBD2 (6 bases). Trimming removed 0 bases at V and 4 bases at J, with 16 bases between. Germline V CDR1 and CDR2: LGHNA, YNFKEQ. The CDR3 loop spans 16 amino acids. CDR3 DNA sequence: TGTGCCAGCAGCCAAGATCTTCGGACTAACAGATACGAGCAGTACTTC. Translation: CASSQDLRTNRYEQYF.

The chain has TRBV13 and TRBJ2-5, with D unclear. CDR1 is PRHDT, CDR2 FYEKMQ, per germline (reference sequence). The CDR3 totals 14 residues. The V end was cut by 5 bases, the J end by 1 base, with 11 bases between. The DNA of the CDR3 is TGTGCCAGCAGCGGTATCCGAGGCCAAGAGACCCAGTACTTC. It encodes CASSGIRGQETQYF.

This clone was counted once. The CDR3 DNA is TGTGCCAGCAGCTTCCATTCTACAAACATTCAGTACTTC. Translating it yields CASSFHSTNIQYF. The rearrangement uses TRBV11-2 and TRBJ2-4; no reliable D call. Between the trimmed V and J ends, which lost 3 bases and 6 bases, there was a span of 9 bases. Germline CDR1 and CDR2: SGHAT and FQNNGV. The CDR3 has 13 amino acids.

This sequence joins TRBV12-3 or TRBV12-4 and TRBJ1-4; the match to TRBD1 covers 7 bases. The CDR3 is 11 residues long. With 5 bases clipped from V and 11 bases from J, the junction kept 2 bases outside the gene matches. CDR3 bases: TGTGCCAGCAGTCCCAGGGGGAAACTGTTTTTT. Translation gives CASSPRGKLFF.

The chain joins TRBV2 to TRBJ1-6, with 7 bases fitting TRBD1. CDR1 SNHLY and CDR2 FYNNEI come from the germline V gene. The CDR3 consists of 13 residues. Losses at the gene ends were 8 bases for V and 6 bases for J; bases not matched to a gene: 4. The CDR3 loop reads CASLGTVNSPLHF. CDR3 in DNA: TGTGCCAGCCTCGGGACAGTTAATTCACCCCTCCACTTT.

V gene TRBV29-1 combines with J gene TRBJ1-5; D gene unclear. Germline V gene lookup returns CDR1 SQVTM and CDR2 ANQGSEA. V was clipped by 6 bases and J by 0 bases, with 15 bases between them. CDR3 length: 15 amino acids. The CDR3 is CSVKSGSSSNQPQHF. CDR3 nucleotides: TGCAGCGTCAAATCTGGCAGTTCTAGCAATCAGCCCCAGCATTTT.

V gene TRBV6-5 combines with J gene TRBJ1-1; D might be TRBD1 (5 bases). Germline V CDR1 and CDR2: MNHEY, SVGAGI. V was clipped by 2 bases and J by 8 bases, with 12 bases between them. The CDR3 is 13 residues long. In DNA form, the CDR3 reads TGTGCCAGCAGTTACCCTGGGACTACGGAAGCTTTCTTT. Its translation is CASSYPGTTEAFF.

The chain is built from TRBV7-2 and TRBJ1-1, with 12 bases aligning to TRBD1. The CDR3 contains 15 residues. J was trimmed by 6 bases and V by 5 bases; bases with no gene match: 7. The germline gives CDR1 SGHTA, CDR2 FQGNSA. CDR3 nucleotides: TGTGCCAGCAGCGGGTGGGACAGGGGGCGGGCTGAAGCTTTCTTT. Translated, it gives CASSGWDRGRAEAFF.

The chain links TRBV10-3 to TRBJ1-1; D ambiguous. CDR1 ENHRY and CDR2 SYGVKD come from the germline V gene. This CDR3 has 13 amino acids. The V end was cut by 0 bases, the J end by 3 bases, with 5 bases between. CDR3 protein: CAISESRDTEAFF. In DNA, the CDR3 is TGTGCCATCAGTGAGTCGAGAGACACTGAAGCTTTCTTT.

The CDR3: CASSLEPGTVGYEQYF. In nucleotides, the CDR3 is TGTGCCAGCAGTTTAGAGCCCGGTACAGTAGGCTACGAGCAGTACTTC. The chain is built from TRBV27 and TRBJ2-7; unclear D gene. The germline gives CDR1 MNHEY, CDR2 SMNVEV (reference sequence). Trimming left V 2 bases short and J 3 bases short, with 17 bases between. This CDR3 is 16 amino acids long.

This rearrangement joins TRBV3-1 (or the pseudogene TRBV3-2) to TRBJ2-1; D uncertain. Germline V gene data show CDR1 as LGHDT and CDR2 as YNNKEL (reference sequence). Trimming left V 2 bases short and J 4 bases short, with 12 bases between. This CDR3 spans 15 amino acids. The CDR3 region has the DNA TGTGCCAGCAGCCAAATGTTTTCCGGTTACAATGAGCAGTTCTTC. Encoded protein: CASSQMFSGYNEQFF.

The CDR3 loop reads CASSPPEETQYF. CDR3 nucleotide sequence: TGTGCCAGCTCACCACCGGAGGAGACCCAGTACTTC. The chain has TRBV18 and TRBJ2-5; no firm D call. The V and J ends lost 0 bases and 5 bases respectively, with 4 bases between them. The germline V gene encodes CDR1 KGHSH and CDR2 LQKENI. The CDR3 covers 12 residues.

This chain links TRBV2 with TRBJ2-3; 9 bases are shared with TRBD1. V was pared by 6 bases and J by 1 base, with 5 bases of the junction left unmatched. Germline V gene sequence: CDR1 SNHLY, CDR2 FYNNEI. The CDR3 is 15 residues long. The CDR3 is CASRNRDRGTDTQYF. CDR3 in DNA: TGTGCCAGCAGGAACCGGGACAGGGGCACAGATACGCAGTATTTT. Looking up the rest from reference TRBV2 and TRBJ2-3 gives the full variable domain: EPEVTQTPSHQVTQMGQEVILRCVPISNHLYFYWYRQILGQKVEFLVSFYNNEISEKSEIFDDQFSVERPDGSNFTLKIRSTKLEDSAMYFCASRNRDRGTDTQYFGPGTRLTVL.

The chain recombines TRBV6-5 with TRBJ2-3; possible D gene TRBD1, 5 bases. Germline CDR1 is MNHEY and CDR2 is SVGAGI. CDR3 size: 14 residues. Trimming pared 0 bases from V and 6 bases from J, leaving 10 bases between. This chain's CDR3 is CASSYSPGSDTQYF. CDR3 bases: TGTGCCAGCAGTTACTCGCCAGGGTCGGATACGCAGTATTTT.

As DNA, the CDR3 is TGCGCCAGCAGTCTAGCGGGACGCACAGATACGCAGTATTTT. Protein product: CASSLAGRTDTQYF. This chain joins TRBV10-2 and TRBJ2-3; TRBD2 matches 9 bases. This CDR3 has 14 residues. Germline V gives CDR1 WSHSY, CDR2 SAAADI. Germline trimming cut 5 bases from V and 1 base from J; bases unmatched to any gene: 1.

The J gene is TRBJ2-7, the V gene TRBV18; weak D call: TRBD1 (7 bases). The CDR3 has 14 residues. Between the trimmed V and J ends, which lost 2 bases and 7 bases, there was a span of 15 bases. Germline V gives CDR1 KGHSH, CDR2 LQKENI. CDR3 nucleotides: TGTGCCAGCTCACCATCGGAGGGGGCCATGGAGCAGTACTTC. Its protein is CASSPSEGAMEQYF.

This sequence joins TRBV11-3 and TRBJ2-7; possible D gene TRBD1, 5 bases. Trimming took 0 bases from V and 3 from J, leaving 12 bases between them. Germline lookup yields CDR1 SGHNT and CDR2 YENEEA. The length of the CDR3 is 15 residues. The CDR3 sequence is CASSLDRGANYEQYF. CDR3 nucleotides: TGTGCCAGCAGCTTAGATCGTGGGGCCAACTACGAGCAGTACTTC.